A selection of T cell receptor beta chains follows, all from one sample in a study of neoadjuvant anti-PD-1 for oral cavity cancer. Here immunoSEQ multiplex PCR was the method, and the copy in TCRdb shows in-frame clones only, minus some. The sample lists over 15,000 clones; 60% to 80% were seen once. Sequencing was performed on PBMCs, taken before nivolumab (anti-PD-1) treatment. These receptor sequences come from a person between 40 and 85 years old with oral cavity squamous cell carcinoma. Both conserved end residues are part of each CDR3. A D gene is named only where the DNA matches it firmly. Some rows mark clone size as missing; the rest say once, few, many or name a class of expanded clone.

CASSGPRDRGRLWYGYTF,TGTGCCAGCAGTGGCCCCCGGGACAGGGGGCGGCTTTGGTATGGCTACACCTTC,.,TRBD1,TRBJ1-2,TRBV6-1
CASSQSLSGGGETQYF,TGTGCCAGTAGCCAGTCCCTCTCGGGAGGAGGCGAGACCCAGTACTTC,.,TRBD2,TRBJ2-5,TRBV19
CASSLGQGQTYEQYF,TGTGCCAGCAGCCTGGGACAGGGGCAAACCTACGAGCAGTACTTC,.,TRBD1,TRBJ2-7,TRBV11-2
CVAQGTEAFF,TGTGTCGCACAGGGCACTGAAGCTTTCTTT,.,.,TRBJ1-1,TRBV6-5
CASKSRKDGNQPQHF,TGTGCCAGCAAGTCTCGGAAGGATGGCAATCAGCCCCAGCATTTT,.,.,TRBJ1-5,TRBV2
CASLTSGPTQETQYF,TGTGCCAGCCTTACCTCGGGGCCTACCCAAGAGACCCAGTACTTC,.,.,TRBJ2-5,TRBV25-1
CASMEVYGYTF,TGTGCCAGCATGGAGGTATATGGCTACACCTTC,few,.,TRBJ1-2,TRBV2
CASSETGRSYEQYF,TGTGCCAGCAGTGAAACAGGCAGATCCTACGAGCAGTACTTC,.,.,TRBJ2-7,TRBV25-1
CASTEQTGAANQPQHF,TGTGCCAGCACCGAACAGACAGGGGCCGCTAATCAGCCCCAGCATTTT,.,TRBD1,TRBJ1-5,TRBV2
CASSPGTLPYEQYF,TGTGCCAGCAGCCCCGGGACGTTACCCTACGAGCAGTACTTC,.,.,TRBJ2-7,TRBV28
CSVGLTSGSTGELFF,TGCAGCGTCGGCTTGACTAGCGGGAGCACCGGGGAGCTGTTTTTT,.,TRBD2,TRBJ2-2,TRBV29-1
CASSQDQLGTDTQYF,TGTGCCAGCAGCCAAGATCAGCTAGGCACAGATACGCAGTATTTT,few,.,TRBJ2-3,TRBV14
CASSYSGSFSYEQYF,TGTGCCAGCAGTTACTCGGGGAGCTTCTCCTACGAGCAGTACTTC,.,.,TRBJ2-7,TRBV6-5
CASSSGAYEQYF,TGTGCCAGCAGTAGCGGTGCCTACGAGCAGTACTTC,.,.,TRBJ2-7,TRBV6-5
CAISPPGPNYNEQFF,TGTGCCATCAGTCCTCCGGGACCAAATTACAATGAGCAGTTCTTC,.,.,TRBJ2-1,TRBV10-3
CASREQGLVGELFF,TGTGCCAGCAGGGAACAGGGCCTGGTCGGGGAGCTGTTTTTT,.,.,TRBJ2-2,TRBV25-1
CASSFVGGRATGELFF,TGTGCCAGCAGTTTTGTTGGCGGGAGGGCCACCGGGGAGCTGTTTTTT,.,TRBD2,TRBJ2-2,TRBV27
CASSAEGGRAFNEQFF,TGTGCCAGCAGTGCTGAGGGCGGGAGGGCCTTTAATGAGCAGTTCTTC,.,TRBD2,TRBJ2-1,TRBV25-1
CASSLLTSGRDTQYF,TGCGCCAGCAGCTTGTTGACTAGCGGGAGAGATACGCAGTATTTT,few,TRBD2,TRBJ2-3,TRBV5-1
CAWNTGGRGDTQYF,TGTGCCTGGAATACGGGAGGGCGAGGAGATACGCAGTATTTT,.,TRBD2,TRBJ2-3,TRBV30
CASSRRGGMNTEAFF,TGTGCCAGCAGCCGAAGGGGGGGCATGAACACTGAAGCTTTCTTT,few,.,TRBJ1-1,TRBV14
CASSPGAGNTEAFF,TGTGCCAGCTCACCTGGGGCAGGAAACACTGAAGCTTTCTTT,.,.,TRBJ1-1,TRBV18
CSVDARAGETQYF,TGCAGCGTTGACGCTCGGGCCGGGGAGACCCAGTACTTC,.,.,TRBJ2-5,TRBV29-1
CASSYAGGDTGELFF,TGTGCCAGCAGTTACGCGGGAGGCGACACCGGGGAGCTGTTTTTT,.,TRBD2,TRBJ2-2,TRBV6-6
CASSGPFANTGELFF,TGCGCCAGCAGTGGACCGTTCGCGAACACCGGGGAGCTGTTTTTT,.,.,TRBJ2-2,TRBV10-2
CASSAQANTEAFF,TGTGCCAGCAGCGCACAAGCGAACACTGAAGCTTTCTTT,few,.,TRBJ1-1,TRBV14
CASSYTGQINTGELFF,TGCGCCAGCAGCTATACGGGACAGATAAACACCGGGGAGCTGTTTTTT,once,TRBD1,TRBJ2-2,TRBV5-1
CASSLSTGGMETQYF,TGTGCCAGCAGTTTATCAACAGGGGGTATGGAGACCCAGTACTTC,.,TRBD1,TRBJ2-5,TRBV27
CASSTAGGRGTEAFF,TGCGCCAGCAGCACCGCAGGGGGCAGGGGCACTGAAGCTTTCTTT,.,TRBD1,TRBJ1-1,TRBV5-1
CASSFVSTSTDTQYF,TGTGCCAGCAGCTTTGTATCAACAAGCACAGATACGCAGTATTTT,.,.,TRBJ2-3,TRBV7-2
CASSLEGNEQFF,TGTGCCAGCAGCTTAGAGGGGAATGAGCAGTTCTTC,.,.,TRBJ2-1,TRBV7-9
CASSLAGRVGTEAFF,TGCGCCAGCAGCTTGGCGGGGAGGGTGGGCACTGAAGCTTTCTTT,.,.,TRBJ1-1,TRBV5-1
CASGLVRLVQYF,TGTGCTAGTGGTTTGGTACGGCTTGTGCAGTACTTC,.,.,TRBJ2-7,TRBV12-5